This entry concerns a single TCR beta chain. The data were taken from a study of CD8 T cells in Susac syndrome. RNA amounts of 0.5 to 1 ug underwent reverse transcription with random hexamers. The method of amplification for TCR beta CDR3 was immunoSEQ multiplex PCR, covering 54 Vbeta and 13 Jbeta. TCRdb independently ran MiXCR on the immunoSEQ multiplex PCR reads; one entry per CDR3 protein. The repertoire holds fewer than 300,000 distinct CDR3 sequences, with 70% to 90% as singletons. TCR beta sequences were obtained from blood CD8+ and CD4+ T cells. The authors negatively isolated CD8+ and CD4+ T cells and FACS-enriched TEMRA cells. Between the trimmed V and J ends, which lost 5 bases and 6 bases, there was a span of 13 bases. Germline-derived CDR1 and CDR2 are SQVTM and ANQGSEA. CDR3 size: 12 residues.

The rearrangement uses TRBV29-1 and TRBJ1-1; D gene ambiguous. Sequenced input: CD8+ T cells from PBMCs. The receptor's source is a human donor with multiple sclerosis. The CDR3 is CSVQALDPEAFF. The CDR3 coding sequence is TGCAGCGTTCAAGCTCTCGATCCTGAAGCTTTCTTT.